This T cell receptor (beta chain) was obtained from a study of response to subunit inactivated influenza vaccine. Whole-study findings and limits: Authors suggested that a seasonal influenza vaccination recruits few new T cells each time.

The CDR3 runs to 12 residues. Germline CDR1 is DFQATT and CDR2 is SNEGSKA (reference sequence). The ends were cut back, 3 bases at V and 0 bases at J, with 6 bases in the middle. TCRdb passed the RT-PCR reads through MiXCR, listing each CDR3 protein once. The table records roughly 620,000 distinct CDR3 sequences, 11% of them present only once. This clonotype appeared many times. Its matching antigen is unknown. These same records also appear under a second study, on T cells expressing NK-cell markers. That source notes: Production of TCR beta cDNA relied on 5'RACE template switching with UMIs. CD8+ T cells in over five donors included dominant NKG2C+ clonotypes at roughly 1.0-7.0%.

The sequences come from PBMCs from blood, collected on the day of vaccination. The gene calls are TRBV20-1 and TRBJ2-7, with D hard to call. This sequence originates from a man in his fifties or sixties who received an inactivated influenza vaccine. DNA of the CDR3: TGCAGTGCTAGTAAGGCCTCCTACGAGCAGTACTTC. Residues: CSASKASYEQYF.